The 25 T cell receptor beta chains below all came from one sample that was sequenced in a study of beta chain features in type 1 diabetes. General study findings and limits: Across all four CD4+ subsets, people with type 1 diabetes showed modestly shorter TCRB CDR3s.

Every bit of the isolated RNA underwent reverse transcription, so sequencing read expressed TCRB transcripts. Assay: immunoSEQ multiplex PCR; the TCRdb copy retains only in-frame clones and omits some. In the table there are 95,000 to 150,000 clones, roughly 15% of which are singletons. These receptors are not linked to any known antigen. Sequencing input: central memory CD4+ T cells from blood. The receptor source for this set is a man under 40 with type 1 diabetes.

This clone was observed a handful of times. V is TRBV27 and J is TRBJ2-4; 8 bases are shared with TRBD1. CDR1 is MNHEY, CDR2 SMNVEV, per germline (reference sequence). V lost 1 base and J lost 8; bases outside the gene matches: 7. The CDR3 runs 15 residues. The DNA for the CDR3 is TGTGCCAGCAGTTTATTTGCAGGGGGCGCGGACATTCAGTACTTC. This encodes CASSLFAGGADIQYF.

This clone was seen a handful of times. The chain joins TRBV18 to TRBJ1-5; 11 nucleotides match TRBD1. The V gene's germline CDR1 is KGHSH and CDR2 LQKENI. The CDR3 totals 15 residues. Germline trimming cut 5 bases from V and 7 bases from J; bases unmatched to any gene: 7. The CDR3, as DNA: TGTGCCAGCTCATCTGGACAGGGGGCCAGCCAGCCCCAGCATTTT. Encoded protein: CASSSGQGASQPQHF. The variable domain in full, with the rest retrieved from reference TRBV18 and TRBJ1-5, is NAGVMQNPRHLVRRRGQEARLRCSPMKGHSHVYWYRQLPEEGLKFMVYLQKENIIDESGMPKERFSAEFPKEGPSILRIQQVVRGDSAAYFCASSSGQGASQPQHFGDGTRLSIL.

The rearrangement links TRBV5-6 to TRBJ1-1; D is unresolved. The CDR3 is 13 amino acids. The V gene's germline CDR1 is SGHDT and CDR2 YYEEEE. Trimming left V 5 bases short and J 3 bases short, with 11 bases between. CDR3 sequence reads: CASSQDVDTEAFF. CDR3 nucleotides: TGTGCCAGCAGTCAGGATGTGGACACTGAAGCTTTCTTT.

The sample holds many counts of this clone. V gene TRBV6-5 combines with J gene TRBJ2-7; 9 bases align to TRBD1. The CDR3 loop spans 15 amino acids. Germline CDR1 reads MNHEY; CDR2 reads SVGAGI. V gave up 5 bases and J gave up 2 bases; unmatched junction bases: 7. The CDR3 DNA reads TGTGCCAGCAGTATCCAGGGACAGGGAACCTACGAGCAGTACTTC. Protein: CASSIQGQGTYEQYF.

This CDR3 reads CASSQDAQGWGYTF. DNA for the CDR3: TGCGCCAGCAGCCAAGATGCACAGGGCTGGGGCTACACCTTC. The V call is TRBV4-3, the J call TRBJ1-2, with D possibly TRBD1 on 6 matching bases. This CDR3 has 14 residues. With 0 bases removed from V and 8 bases from J, the gap between germline ends came to 13 bases. Germline assignment: CDR1 LGHNA and CDR2 YSLEER.

The V and J genes are TRBV11-3 and TRBJ1-1; D possibly corresponds to TRBD1 (5 bases). The CDR3 has 16 residues. Germline values: CDR1 SGHNT, CDR2 YENEEA. Trimming removed 6 bases from V and 0 bases from J, with 17 bases in between. The CDR3 is CASRHNRAGLNTEAFF. CDR3 sequence (DNA): TGTGCCAGCAGACATAATCGTGCAGGGCTGAACACTGAAGCTTTCTTT.

Ten or more counts support this clone. V and J are TRBV2 and TRBJ1-1, with TRBD1 identical over 9 bases. The germline V gene encodes CDR1 SNHLY and CDR2 FYNNEI. This CDR3 has 13 amino acids. Trimming took 6 bases from V and 5 from J; bases not matched to a gene: 4. The CDR3 here is CASSGQGKTEAFF. The CDR3 nucleotides are TGTGCCAGCAGCGGACAGGGGAAGACTGAAGCTTTCTTT. Filled out from reference TRBV2 and TRBJ1-1, the complete variable domain reads EPEVTQTPSHQVTQMGQEVILRCVPISNHLYFYWYRQILGQKVEFLVSFYNNEISEKSEIFDDQFSVERPDGSNFTLKIRSTKLEDSAMYFCASSGQGKTEAFFGQGTRLTVV.

V usage is TRBV30 and J usage is TRBJ2-3, with no clear D. Trimming pared 4 bases from V and 0 bases from J, leaving 5 bases between. Germline CDR1 and CDR2: GTSNPN and SVGIG (reference sequence). The CDR3 loop spans 12 amino acids. CDR3 sequence reads: CAWTSSTDTQYF. The DNA for the CDR3 is TGTGCCTGGACATCTAGCACAGATACGCAGTATTTT.

The table lists this clone with a few counts. This chain links TRBV7-9 with TRBJ2-3; perhaps TRBD2 as D (5 bases). The CDR3 spans 14 residues. Germline CDR1 is SEHNR and CDR2 is FQNEAQ (reference sequence). Trimming removed 11 bases from V and 0 bases from J, with 15 bases in between. The CDR3 loop is CAENPGGSTDTQYF. CDR3 nucleotide sequence: TGTGCCGAGAACCCCGGCGGGAGCACAGATACGCAGTATTTT.

This clone was counted a few times. The CDR3 DNA follows: TGTGCCAGCAGCTTAGTGGGGGCCCCCAGGGAGACCCAGTACTTC. Translation: CASSLVGAPRETQYF. The rearrangement joins TRBV11-3 to TRBJ2-5; perhaps TRBD1 as D (6 bases). The CDR3 runs 15 residues. CDR1 is SGHNT, CDR2 YENEEA, per germline. V was clipped by 1 base and J by 5 bases, with 14 bases between them.

This clone was detected a few times. This chain joins TRBV25-1 and TRBJ2-3; 9 bases line up with TRBD1. The CDR3 spans 15 residues. Trimming cost V 6 bases and J 6 bases; bases outside gene matches: 10. Germline CDR1 and CDR2: MGHDK and SYGVNS. The CDR3 protein is CASSPSTGGSDTQYF. The CDR3 nucleotides are TGTGCCAGCAGCCCATCTACAGGGGGCTCCGATACGCAGTATTTT.

This clone has ten or more counts. This chain joins TRBV27 and TRBJ1-4, with 7 nucleotides matching TRBD1. Germline values: CDR1 MNHEY, CDR2 SMNVEV (reference sequence). The CDR3 extends over 16 amino acids. V lost 6 bases and J lost 4; bases outside the gene matches: 11. CDR3 coding DNA: TGTGCCAGCAGCCCATCTAACAGGGGAGATAATGAAAAACTGTTTTTT. Its translation: CASSPSNRGDNEKLFF.

This clone appeared a few times. The genes are TRBV5-6 and TRBJ2-3; maybe TRBD1 (6 bases). The CDR3 totals 13 residues. Germline V gives CDR1 SGHDT, CDR2 YYEEEE. Trimming removed 6 bases from V and 4 bases from J, with 12 bases in between. The CDR3 DNA reads as TGTGCCAGCACAGGACAGTTCGCAGATACGCAGTATTTT. Its translation is CASTGQFADTQYF.

Only a few counts were recorded for this clone. This chain links TRBV28 with TRBJ1-4; the D gene is possibly TRBD1 (5 bases). V was shortened by 6 bases and J by 8 bases, with 16 bases between the two germline ends. This CDR3 comprises 14 residues. CDR1 is MDHEN, CDR2 SYDVKM, per germline. CDR3 protein: CASSFPGVYEKLFF. CDR3 DNA: TGTGCCAGCAGCTTTCCGGGGGTTTACGAAAAACTGTTTTTT.

This clone was seen only once. The chain has TRBV25-1 and TRBJ2-7; 9 nucleotides agree with TRBD1. Germline V CDR1 and CDR2: MGHDK, SYGVNS. This CDR3 comprises 16 residues. V lost 4 bases to trimming and J lost 3 bases; unmatched junction nucleotides: 10. The CDR3 sequence is CASSGTTGTGLYEQYF. CDR3 nucleotides: TGTGCCAGCAGTGGGACAACCGGGACAGGGCTCTACGAGCAGTACTTC.

Regarding this clone: A read error likely explains this, since a far larger clone differs by one base. CDR3 bases: TGCGCCAGCAGTGAGTCGGGCAGTTCACCCCTCCACTTT. Residues: CASSESGSSPLHF. This chain links TRBV10-2 with TRBJ1-6; D not resolved. Trimming cost V 0 bases and J 9 bases, with 6 bases left between them. This CDR3 region has 13 residues. Germline CDR1 and CDR2: WSHSY and SAAADI.

The J gene is TRBJ2-5, the V gene TRBV9; TRBD1 aligns across 9 bases. The CDR3 is made up of 16 amino acids. V lost 2 bases and J lost 4; bases outside the gene matches: 9. Looked up from germline, CDR1 is SGDLS and CDR2 is YYNGEE. The CDR3 sequence: CASSVAPGQGGETQYF. The CDR3 region has the DNA TGTGCCAGCAGCGTTGCCCCGGGACAGGGCGGAGAGACCCAGTACTTC.

This clone was detected a few times. The chain combines TRBV4-1 with TRBJ1-1; D might be TRBD1 (5 bases). Trimming removed 5 bases from V and 3 bases from J, with 10 bases in between. The germline V gene has CDR1 MGHRA and CDR2 YSYEKL. The CDR3 runs to 13 residues. For the CDR3, the DNA is TGCGCCAGCAGCAGGGGACGGGACACTGAAGCTTTCTTT. As protein: CASSRGRDTEAFF.

The V call is TRBV30, the J call TRBJ2-1; 8 nucleotides match TRBD2. Germline CDR1 is GTSNPN and CDR2 is SVGIG (reference sequence). The CDR3 totals 14 residues. Germline trimming cut 7 bases from V and 7 bases from J; bases unmatched to any gene: 12. CDR3: CASQEAGVGNEQFF. As DNA, the CDR3 is TGTGCCTCCCAGGAAGCGGGGGTGGGAAATGAGCAGTTCTTC.

This clone was seen only a few times. The chain carries TRBV7-2 and TRBJ2-6; unclear D gene. V lost 3 bases, J lost 2 bases, and 5 bases lay in between. Per the germline V gene, CDR1 is SGHTA and CDR2 is FQGNSA. CDR3 size: 14 residues. Here the CDR3 reads CASSFETGANVLTF. The CDR3 DNA reads as TGTGCCAGCAGCTTCGAAACTGGGGCCAACGTCCTGACTTTC.

V usage is TRBV4-3 and J usage is TRBJ1-6; 8 bases agree with TRBD1. CDR1 is LGHNA, CDR2 YSLEER, per germline. CDR3 length: 18 residues. J lost 7 bases, V lost 1 base, and 12 bases had no gene match. Here the CDR3 DNA reads TGCGCCAGCAGCCAAGTCATAATTCAGGGGGCGGAAAATTCACCCCTCCACTTT. This codes for CASSQVIIQGAENSPLHF.

This clone appeared a few times. The CDR3 region is CASSFTGLGDYGYTF. CDR3 DNA sequence: TGTGCCAGCAGCTTTACCGGTTTAGGGGACTATGGCTACACCTTC. This chain uses TRBV5-6 with TRBJ1-2; possible D gene TRBD1, 5 bases. The CDR3 extends over 15 amino acids. The V gene lost 2 bases and the J gene lost 3 bases, with 14 bases spanning the gap. The V gene's germline CDR1 is SGHDT and CDR2 YYEEEE. Supplemented by reference TRBV5-6 and TRBJ1-2, the full variable domain reads DAGVTQSPTHLIKTRGQQVTLRCSPKSGHDTVSWYQQALGQGPQFIFQYYEEEERQRGNFPDRFSGHQFPNYSSELNVNALLLGDSALYLCASSFTGLGDYGYTFGSGTRLTVV.

This clone was detected ten times or more. The chain joins TRBV18 to TRBJ2-3; maybe TRBD2 (5 bases). In germline, CDR1 is KGHSH, CDR2 LQKENI. This CDR3 comprises 15 residues. V lost 3 bases, J lost 2 bases, and 12 bases lay in between. CDR3 amino acids: CASSPEAVFTDTQYF. CDR3 bases: TGTGCCAGCTCACCCGAAGCGGTTTTCACAGATACGCAGTATTTT.

V gene TRBV23-1 combines with J gene TRBJ1-2; D is undetermined. TRBV23-1 carries the ORF label, with uncertain function. This CDR3 has 15 residues. V lost 2 bases to trimming and J lost 1 base, with 11 bases between them. This chain's CDR3 is CASSQKKRFNYGYTF. The CDR3 DNA reads TGCGCCAGCAGTCAAAAGAAGAGATTTAACTATGGCTACACCTTC.

This clone was recorded many times. J is TRBJ2-6 and V is TRBV2; 8 nucleotides line up with TRBD1. Germline V gene lookup returns CDR1 SNHLY and CDR2 FYNNEI. Trimming removed 7 bases from V and 1 base from J; junction bases left unmatched: 9. The CDR3 length is 17 residues. For the CDR3, the DNA is TGTGCCAGCAACCTGGGACAGGTCCTTTCTGGGGCCAACGTCCTGACTTTC. This codes for CASNLGQVLSGANVLTF.